Listed below are T cell receptor beta chains from one sample, sequenced in a study of identical twins. TCRdb reanalysed the 5' RACE reads using MiXCR and keeps one entry per CDR3 protein. This sample has 640,000 or so distinct CDR3 sequences, with 6% to 6.5% found just once. Sequencing was carried out using naive T cells sorted from blood. These receptors all come from a man aged 18 to 30 in good health. Both conserved end residues are trimmed from each CDR3. The order of the fields is J gene, D gene, V gene, CDR3 protein. D genes are given only for firm matches.

TRBJ2-4 - TRBV7-2 ASSQGQLKNIQY
TRBJ2-3 TRBD2 TRBV29-1 SVDIGGRSDTQY
TRBJ2-7 - TRBV10-3 AIKERDMGEQY
TRBJ1-1 TRBD1 TRBV29-1 SVHGQGNTEAF
TRBJ2-5 TRBD2 TRBV7-8 ASSLELGLARPRQETQY
TRBJ1-1 - TRBV6-1 ASSVHYEAF
TRBJ2-4 - TRBV21-1 ASSVQY
TRBJ1-5 - TRBV7-2 ASSFAGNSEPQH
TRBJ2-1 - TRBV3-1 ASSQVGAGQPGF
TRBJ2-5 - TRBV6-2/TRBV6-3 ASSYGTISGEETQY
TRBJ2-7 TRBD2 TRBV6-2/TRBV6-3 ASTSGRPSYEQY
TRBJ2-3 TRBD2 TRBV7-2 ASSLHGRANTQY
TRBJ2-3 TRBD2 TRBV11-2 ASSSAGVGPDTQY
TRBJ2-7 - TRBV6-5 ASSYWDLRKEGLTYEQY
TRBJ1-2 - TRBV24-1 ATSDPRGYNYGYT
TRBJ2-3 TRBD2 TRBV12-3/TRBV12-4 ASSFLAGDADTQY
TRBJ2-5 - TRBV15 ATSKGNGQETQY
TRBJ1-6 TRBD1 TRBV28 ASKTGAFYNSPLH
TRBJ1-4 TRBD1 TRBV6-5 ASSWGQTNEKLF
TRBJ2-4 - TRBV12-3/TRBV12-4 ASRERTHLFSKNIQY
TRBJ2-6 TRBD1 TRBV5-6 ASSFGTAGANVLT
TRBJ2-1 - TRBV11-2 ASSLEPRYNEQF
TRBJ2-7 TRBD1 TRBV18 ASSPGTGFAEQY
TRBJ2-3 - TRBV5-1 ASRVVGTRTDTQY
TRBJ2-5 TRBD2 TRBV25-1 ASSASLAGVAY
TRBJ2-7 - TRBV7-6 ASTASSHEQY
TRBJ1-5 TRBD1 TRBV6-2/TRBV6-3 ASSHRDRDNQPQH
TRBJ2-3 - TRBV6-2/TRBV6-3 ASSDPRHEAYTQY
TRBJ1-2 - TRBV9 ASSGPRTANNYGYT
TRBJ2-7 - TRBV4-2 ASSQPGSTRSYEQY
TRBJ2-7 - TRBV20-1 SASGWTRSYEQY
TRBJ2-1 TRBD2 TRBV20-1 SARVETSEKYNEQF
TRBJ2-3 - TRBV9 ASSVATGAGADTQY
TRBJ2-7 - TRBV14 ASSHTPSYEQY
TRBJ2-1 - TRBV3-1 ASSHSGLYNEQF
TRBJ2-3 - TRBV27 ASRGLGFLDTQY
TRBJ2-2 TRBD1 TRBV10-3 AITPGQGLGESGELF
TRBJ2-4 TRBD2 TRBV20-1 SARGTSGRQLAKNIQY
TRBJ1-1 TRBD1 TRBV29-1 GQGAGNTEAF
TRBJ2-2 - TRBV4-2 ASSPEFRANTGELF
TRBJ2-1 TRBD2 TRBV7-2 ASSFRGSREQF
TRBJ1-1 - TRBV29-1 SVVQRQVNTEAF
TRBJ2-3 TRBD2 TRBV4-3 ASSQEVSTGTSGTDTQY
TRBJ2-3 TRBD1 TRBV29-1 SAATGSHTDTQY
TRBJ2-7 - TRBV5-1 ASSLETRGSNYEQY
TRBJ2-5 - TRBV20-1 SAYKGQETQY
TRBJ2-4 TRBD1 TRBV29-1 SVDGTGLGSEY
TRBJ2-1 TRBD2 TRBV7-9 ASNSPGGDNEQF
TRBJ1-2 TRBD1 TRBV12-3/TRBV12-4 ASSLVQGAQRTYGYT
TRBJ2-3 TRBD2 TRBV15 ATSRGGGREVDTQY
TRBJ2-1 TRBD2 TRBV2 ATGREANNEQF